A selection of T cell receptor beta chains follows, all from one sample in a study of OX40 agonist ivuxolimab in advanced cancers. Method: immunoSEQ multiplex PCR; TCRdb's copy keeps in-frame clones and lacks some. The sample holds about 93,000 clones, just over 90% seen once. Sequenced here: CD4+ or CD8+ T cells sorted from blood, sampled in a trial of the OX40 agonist ivuxolimab. These receptor sequences come from an adult with an advanced solid tumor such as melanoma, head and neck, liver or kidney cancer. CDR3s include the opening cysteine and the closing phenylalanine or tryptophan. D genes are given only for firm matches. Rows may omit the clone size; those that give it use once, few, many or a size class.

abundance: -; j_gene: TRBJ2-7; v_gene: TRBV6-6; d_gene: -; CDR3nt: TGTGCCAGCAGGCCCTCAGGTGGTTACTCCTACGAGCAGTACTTC; CDR3aa: CASRPSGGYSYEQYF
abundance: -; j_gene: TRBJ2-7; v_gene: TRBV29-1; d_gene: TRBD1; CDR3nt: TGCAGCGTTCCGGCGGAATCCGGGACAGGGTCCAACGAGCAGTACTTC; CDR3aa: CSVPAESGTGSNEQYF
abundance: -; j_gene: TRBJ1-3; v_gene: TRBV23-1; d_gene: -; CDR3nt: TGCGCCAGCAGTCTCCCCCAGGGTGGATCCGGAAACACCATATATTTT; CDR3aa: CASSLPQGGSGNTIYF
abundance: once; j_gene: TRBJ1-2; v_gene: TRBV6-1; d_gene: -; CDR3nt: TGTGCCAGCAGACGTGCGGGCTTGGAACGGGGCTACACCTTC; CDR3aa: CASRRAGLERGYTF
abundance: -; j_gene: TRBJ1-1; v_gene: TRBV29-1; d_gene: -; CDR3nt: TGCAGCGCTGGGACGGACCCGAACACTGAAGCTTTCTTT; CDR3aa: CSAGTDPNTEAFF
abundance: -; j_gene: TRBJ2-7; v_gene: TRBV7-2; d_gene: -; CDR3nt: TGTGCCAGCAGCTTAGATCAGGTAGTACAGGCACGCGAGCAGTACTTC; CDR3aa: CASSLDQVVQAREQYF
abundance: once; j_gene: TRBJ1-3; v_gene: TRBV7-8; d_gene: TRBD1; CDR3nt: TGTGCCAGCAGCCAGACCGGACAGGGCTCCGGAAACACCATATATTTT; CDR3aa: CASSQTGQGSGNTIYF
abundance: -; j_gene: TRBJ1-1; v_gene: TRBV10-3; d_gene: -; CDR3nt: TGTGCCATCAGTGTGGGGGAGGCGAGCACTGAAGCTTTCTTT; CDR3aa: CAISVGEASTEAFF
abundance: -; j_gene: TRBJ1-4; v_gene: TRBV14; d_gene: -; CDR3nt: TGTGCCAGCAGCCTCCCAGACGGGGAAAAACTGTTTTTT; CDR3aa: CASSLPDGEKLFF
abundance: -; j_gene: TRBJ1-5; v_gene: TRBV7-2; d_gene: -; CDR3nt: TGTGCCAGCAGCTTAGTTCTTAATAGCAATCAGCCCCAGCATTTT; CDR3aa: CASSLVLNSNQPQHF
abundance: -; j_gene: TRBJ2-7; v_gene: TRBV30; d_gene: TRBD1; CDR3nt: TGTGCCTGGAGCGGGACAGGGGTCTCCGAGCAGTACTTC; CDR3aa: CAWSGTGVSEQYF
abundance: -; j_gene: TRBJ1-3; v_gene: TRBV2; d_gene: -; CDR3nt: TGTGCCAGCAGTGTTGAAGGAAACACCATATATTTT; CDR3aa: CASSVEGNTIYF
abundance: -; j_gene: TRBJ2-2; v_gene: TRBV6-6; d_gene: TRBD2; CDR3nt: TGTGCCAGCAGGGTGCCGGGACTAGCGACCGGGGAGCTGTTTTTT; CDR3aa: CASRVPGLATGELFF
abundance: -; j_gene: TRBJ2-7; v_gene: TRBV7-2; d_gene: -; CDR3nt: TGTGCCAGCAGCTTATGGCAGCGAGCTAACTACGAGCAGTACTTC; CDR3aa: CASSLWQRANYEQYF
abundance: -; j_gene: TRBJ2-1; v_gene: TRBV11-3; d_gene: -; CDR3nt: TGTGCCAGCAGAAAGGGACTCTCGGAGTTCTTC; CDR3aa: CASRKGLSEFF
abundance: -; j_gene: TRBJ2-5; v_gene: TRBV18; d_gene: -; CDR3nt: TGTGCCAGCTCACCAAACCAAGAGACCCAGTACTTC; CDR3aa: CASSPNQETQYF
abundance: few; j_gene: TRBJ1-2; v_gene: TRBV11-3; d_gene: TRBD1; CDR3nt: TGTGCCAGCAGCGGGGGACAGGGGGTTTACGGCCACACCTTC; CDR3aa: CASSGGQGVYGHTF
abundance: -; j_gene: TRBJ1-6; v_gene: TRBV14; d_gene: TRBD1; CDR3nt: TGTGCCAGCAGCCAAAAGACAGGGCCTAGCTCCTATAATTCACCCCTCCACTTT; CDR3aa: CASSQKTGPSSYNSPLHF
abundance: -; j_gene: TRBJ2-5; v_gene: TRBV2; d_gene: TRBD2; CDR3nt: TGTGCCAGCAACCCAACTAGCGGGGATGAGACCCAGTACTTC; CDR3aa: CASNPTSGDETQYF
abundance: -; j_gene: TRBJ1-4; v_gene: TRBV6-6; d_gene: TRBD1; CDR3nt: TGTGCCAGCAGAAATAGGGACAGGGGGGATGAAAAACTGTTTTTT; CDR3aa: CASRNRDRGDEKLFF
abundance: -; j_gene: TRBJ2-4; v_gene: TRBV2; d_gene: TRBD2; CDR3nt: TGTGCCAGCAGTGGTTTGGCTAGCGGAGGTATTCAGTACTTC; CDR3aa: CASSGLASGGIQYF
abundance: -; j_gene: TRBJ1-6; v_gene: TRBV19; d_gene: TRBD1; CDR3nt: TGTGCCAGTAGTAGAACAGGGGTAGGTTCACCCCTCCACTTT; CDR3aa: CASSRTGVGSPLHF
abundance: -; j_gene: TRBJ2-7; v_gene: TRBV6-5; d_gene: -; CDR3nt: TGTGCCAGCAGTACAGACAGGACCTCCTACGAGCAGTACTTC; CDR3aa: CASSTDRTSYEQYF
abundance: -; j_gene: TRBJ1-4; v_gene: TRBV7-9; d_gene: -; CDR3nt: TGTGCCAGCAGCTCCCATGGTAGCGAAAAACTGTTTTTT; CDR3aa: CASSSHGSEKLFF
abundance: -; j_gene: TRBJ2-2; v_gene: TRBV9; d_gene: -; CDR3nt: TGTGCCAGCAGCGTAGGGATTCCCGGGGAGCTGTTTTTT; CDR3aa: CASSVGIPGELFF
abundance: -; j_gene: TRBJ1-4; v_gene: TRBV6-5; d_gene: -; CDR3nt: TGTGCCAGCAGTTACTCTGGGGGGGAAAAACTGTTTTTT; CDR3aa: CASSYSGGEKLFF
abundance: once; j_gene: TRBJ2-1; v_gene: TRBV18; d_gene: TRBD2; CDR3nt: TGTGCCAGCTCACTCGGACTAGCGGGGGTTAATGAGCAGTTCTTC; CDR3aa: CASSLGLAGVNEQFF
abundance: once; j_gene: TRBJ2-5; v_gene: TRBV18; d_gene: TRBD1; CDR3nt: TGTGCCAGCTCACCAGTTAAGGGGGCGTGGGGAGAAGAGACCCAGTACTTC; CDR3aa: CASSPVKGAWGEETQYF
abundance: -; j_gene: TRBJ1-1; v_gene: TRBV15; d_gene: -; CDR3nt: TGTGCCACCAGCAGGGACAGAACGGGGACCACTGAAGCTTTCTTT; CDR3aa: CATSRDRTGTTEAFF
abundance: -; j_gene: TRBJ2-7; v_gene: TRBV5-4; d_gene: TRBD2; CDR3nt: TGTGCCAGCAGCTTGTTTAGCGGGAACTACGAGCAGTACTTC; CDR3aa: CASSLFSGNYEQYF
abundance: -; j_gene: TRBJ2-3; v_gene: TRBV20-1; d_gene: -; CDR3nt: TGCAGCGTTGAGGGCACAGATACGCAGTATTTT; CDR3aa: CSVEGTDTQYF
abundance: -; j_gene: TRBJ1-1; v_gene: TRBV6-6; d_gene: -; CDR3nt: TGTGCCAGCAGTTACTCCGGGGGTGGCACTGAAGCTTTCTTT; CDR3aa: CASSYSGGGTEAFF
abundance: -; j_gene: TRBJ2-1; v_gene: TRBV2; d_gene: -; CDR3nt: TGTGCCAGCAGTCGATATCTTCGCAATGAGCAGTTCTTC; CDR3aa: CASSRYLRNEQFF
abundance: -; j_gene: TRBJ2-7; v_gene: TRBV5-1; d_gene: -; CDR3nt: TGCGCCAGCAGCTCCCCTTCCTACGAGCAGTACTTC; CDR3aa: CASSSPSYEQYF
abundance: -; j_gene: TRBJ1-1; v_gene: TRBV30; d_gene: -; CDR3nt: TGTGCCTGGAGTGTAGGAGTTTCCAGTGGCATCGGCAGGGGGAACACTGAAGCTTTCTTT; CDR3aa: CAWSVGVSSGIGRGNTEAFF
abundance: -; j_gene: TRBJ2-7; v_gene: TRBV6-5; d_gene: -; CDR3nt: TGTGCCAGCAGTTACTCCGCATTTGCCTACGAGCAGTACTTC; CDR3aa: CASSYSAFAYEQYF
abundance: once; j_gene: TRBJ1-4; v_gene: TRBV18; d_gene: -; CDR3nt: TGTGCCAGCTCACCTTCGGACACTAATGAAAAACTGTTTTTT; CDR3aa: CASSPSDTNEKLFF
abundance: -; j_gene: TRBJ2-1; v_gene: TRBV6-6; d_gene: TRBD2; CDR3nt: TGTGCCAGCAGCACTAGCGGGAGTATTTCCTACAATGAGCAGTTCTTC; CDR3aa: CASSTSGSISYNEQFF
abundance: -; j_gene: TRBJ1-2; v_gene: TRBV11-1; d_gene: TRBD1; CDR3nt: TGTGCCAGCAGCTATTTGGGACAGGGGGCGCAAGGCTACACCTTC; CDR3aa: CASSYLGQGAQGYTF
abundance: -; j_gene: TRBJ1-1; v_gene: TRBV30; d_gene: -; CDR3nt: TGTGCCTGGAGGCGGCTGGAAGGGGCCGACACTGAAGCTTTCTTT; CDR3aa: CAWRRLEGADTEAFF
abundance: -; j_gene: TRBJ1-2; v_gene: TRBV6-5; d_gene: TRBD1; CDR3nt: TGTGCCAGCAGCTTACAGGGGGCCTATGGCTACACCTTC; CDR3aa: CASSLQGAYGYTF
abundance: -; j_gene: TRBJ1-2; v_gene: TRBV25-1; d_gene: -; CDR3nt: TGTGCCAGCAGAGGGGGGCCAGAGCAGTCCTATGGCTACACCTTC; CDR3aa: CASRGGPEQSYGYTF
abundance: -; j_gene: TRBJ2-5; v_gene: TRBV11-3; d_gene: -; CDR3nt: TGTGCCAGCATCAATAGTGGGGGAAGGGGCCAAGAGACCCAGTACTTC; CDR3aa: CASINSGGRGQETQYF
abundance: -; j_gene: TRBJ2-7; v_gene: TRBV4-1; d_gene: TRBD2; CDR3nt: TGCGCCAGCAGCGCGCGGGAGGGCCCGTACGAGCAGTACTTC; CDR3aa: CASSAREGPYEQYF
abundance: few; j_gene: TRBJ1-6; v_gene: TRBV5-4; d_gene: -; CDR3nt: TGTGCCAGCAGCTTGTCCATGGTAAATTCACCCCTCCACTTT; CDR3aa: CASSLSMVNSPLHF
abundance: once; j_gene: TRBJ1-3; v_gene: TRBV29-1; d_gene: -; CDR3nt: TGCAGCGTTCAGGGGACGGCTGGAAACACCATATATTTT; CDR3aa: CSVQGTAGNTIYF
abundance: -; j_gene: TRBJ2-1; v_gene: TRBV4-1; d_gene: -; CDR3nt: TGCGCCAGCAGCAAAGCGGAGCGGACAACGTACAATGAGCAGTTCTTC; CDR3aa: CASSKAERTTYNEQFF
abundance: -; j_gene: TRBJ2-1; v_gene: TRBV19; d_gene: TRBD2; CDR3nt: TGTGCCAGTAGTGTACTAGCGGGGACTAACAATGAGCAGTTCTTC; CDR3aa: CASSVLAGTNNEQFF
abundance: -; j_gene: TRBJ1-2; v_gene: TRBV7-2; d_gene: -; CDR3nt: TGTGCCAGCAGCTTAGATCACTCAGGGTTTATTGGCTACACCTTC; CDR3aa: CASSLDHSGFIGYTF
abundance: -; j_gene: TRBJ2-1; v_gene: TRBV30; d_gene: -; CDR3nt: TGTGCCTGGAGTGTGCGAGTAGCTGACAATGAGCAGTTCTTC; CDR3aa: CAWSVRVADNEQFF
abundance: -; j_gene: TRBJ2-5; v_gene: TRBV27; d_gene: TRBD2; CDR3nt: TGTGCCAGCAGTTCCTGGACTAGCGGGGGGGATCAAGAGACCCAGTACTTC; CDR3aa: CASSSWTSGGDQETQYF
abundance: -; j_gene: TRBJ2-1; v_gene: TRBV4-3; d_gene: -; CDR3nt: TGCGCCAGCAGCAAATACAATGAGCAGTTCTTC; CDR3aa: CASSKYNEQFF
abundance: -; j_gene: TRBJ1-5; v_gene: TRBV18; d_gene: TRBD1; CDR3nt: TGTGCCAGCTCACCCGGGACAGATAATCAGCCCCAGCATTTT; CDR3aa: CASSPGTDNQPQHF
abundance: -; j_gene: TRBJ1-2; v_gene: TRBV19; d_gene: -; CDR3nt: TGTGCCAGTAGTATCCCGGGCCACGGCTACACCTTC; CDR3aa: CASSIPGHGYTF
abundance: -; j_gene: TRBJ2-6; v_gene: TRBV27; d_gene: -; CDR3nt: TGTGCCAGCAGTTTATATGGCGGGGACGCCTCTGGGGCCAACGTCCTGACTTTC; CDR3aa: CASSLYGGDASGANVLTF
abundance: -; j_gene: TRBJ2-1; v_gene: TRBV9; d_gene: TRBD2; CDR3nt: TGTGCCAGCAGCGTTCAGGGAGGGAGCAATGAGCAGTTCTTC; CDR3aa: CASSVQGGSNEQFF
abundance: -; j_gene: TRBJ1-1; v_gene: TRBV6-1; d_gene: TRBD1; CDR3nt: TGTGCCAGCAGGGAAAGGACAGGGGGCGCGAACACTGAAGCTTTCTTT; CDR3aa: CASRERTGGANTEAFF